The following is a T cell receptor (beta chain) sequence with its context. Its antigen is still unknown. Within one base of it there is no much larger clone, and no base qualities were kept. The sample's time point label, decoded: individuals recovered from natural SARS-CoV-2 infection. Spanning cysteine to phenylalanine, the CDR3 consists of 15 amino acids. CDR3 DNA only is kept here, 45 bases in frame from base 1. Cut back by 3 bases and 3 bases, the V and J ends lie 13 bases apart. CDR1 is given as SGHDT and CDR2 as YYEEEE, both from the germline V gene. The data originate from a study of Ad26.COV2.S vaccination and SARS-CoV-2 variants (dated by TCRdb to 2020 to 2022). At the level of the whole study: Sequencing of the TCRbeta repertoire served to evaluate the specificity and breadth of SARS-CoV-2-reactive T cell receptors following Ad26.COV2.S vaccination. The TCR-sequenced set comprised around 30 samples: around 20 Ad26.COV2.S vaccine recipients, 5 placebo recipients and 8 SARS-CoV-2 convalescent individuals. Here is what the overall study found, with its caveats: Higher spike-specific TCR breadth was observed in Ad26.COV2.S recipients than in placebo recipients (P = 0.0014). After vaccination, spike-specific CD8+ and CD4+ T cell responses were reported to show substantial breadth. The authors noted that the TCR breadth and depth analyses may have underestimated total T cell responses. Vaccine and placebo recipients had comparable non-spike TCR breadth, which fits with the vaccine containing only spike.

The immunoSEQ Assay was the method used to sequence TCRbeta CDR3 regions. After extraction, genomic DNA underwent amplification by bias-controlled multiplex PCR, followed by high-throughput sequencing. From the authors' description of their analysis: Collapsing and filtering of sequences were performed to quantify the absolute abundance of each unique TCRbeta CDR3 region. T cell fraction was estimated by normalizing TCRbeta template counts to usable DNA, which was measured by amplifying reference genes present in all nucleated cells. Repertoire TCRs were annotated as SARS-CoV-2-specific by exact matching of V gene, CDR3 amino acid sequence and J gene to a known reactive TCR set. The reference SARS-CoV-2 TCR set was obtained from MIRA and was filtered for enrichment in COVID-19-positive ImmuneCODE repertoires, whereby public or cross-reactive TCRs were removed. Drawing on the MIRA antigens, annotated TCRs were analysed further at the level of specific ORF or position within ORF. Depth was the summed frequency of annotated unique rearrangements, while breadth was defined as annotated unique rearrangements over total unique productive rearrangements. Two-sided Wilcoxon rank-sum tests were applied when comparing TCR breadth between groups. TCRdb limited this immuneACCESS table to in-frame rearrangements with V and J called. A share of clones is missing; checked studies link under half to unresolved V genes, and the rest is unexplained. V and J calls and clone size follow that table, whereas D and trimming were derived from the DNA. This sample is represented by under 150,000 clones; 70% to 90% of them were singletons. The ten largest clones take up around 5% of the sample.

This receptor was identified in a human donor who had recovered from COVID-19. The rearranged chain carries TRBV5-6 and TRBJ1-5; TRBD1 is a weak D gene call, 5 bases matching. This specimen was peripheral blood, taken after recovery from COVID-19. The CDR3 in this case is CASSYLRGDNQPQHF. The DNA sequence follows: TGTGCCAGCAGCTACCTTAGAGGGGACAATCAGCCCCAGCATTTT.